Each of the 21 T cell receptor beta chains below was sequenced from the same sample in a study of shared clonotypes between healthy human individuals. Data came from immunoSEQ multiplex PCR; TCRdb stores just in-frame clones and leaves some out. The sample has around 320,000 clones; roughly 84% are singletons. The source material was memory CD8+ T cells sorted from blood. Subset specified: CD45RO+ cells pooled with CCR7-negative TemRA cells. These TCRs come from a man aged 18 to 30 in good health.

The chain employs TRBV6-5 and TRBJ2-7; no definite D call. CDR1 and CDR2 from the germline V gene are MNHEY and SVGAGI. Trimming stripped 8 bases from V and 0 bases from J, with 14 bases between. The CDR3 sequence is 14 residues long. CDR3 in amino acids: CASAWGISSYEQYF. As DNA, the CDR3 is TGTGCCAGCGCCTGGGGAATTAGCTCCTACGAGCAGTACTTC.

The CDR3 nucleotides read TGTGCCAGCAGCTTAGGTAGCCAGGTCTCGAACGAGCAGTACTTC. It translates to CASSLGSQVSNEQYF. V gene TRBV7-8 combines with J gene TRBJ2-7; D remains ambiguous. The CDR3 spans 15 residues. Per the germline V gene, CDR1 is SGHVS and CDR2 is FQNEAQ. The V gene lost 1 base and the J gene lost 5 bases, with 15 bases spanning the gap.

A remark on this clone: Other DNA sequences of this sample code for an identical CDR3. Written as DNA, the CDR3 is TGTGCCAGCAGTTTATTCGGCCAAGAGACCCAGTACTTC. The encoded protein is CASSLFGQETQYF. The V and J genes are TRBV27 and TRBJ2-5; D is unclear. The V end was cut by 1 base, the J end by 1 base, with 4 bases between. The length of the CDR3 is 13 residues. Germline values: CDR1 MNHEY, CDR2 SMNVEV (reference sequence).

V gene TRBV9 combines with J gene TRBJ2-7, with D tentatively TRBD1 (6 bases). The CDR3 contains 17 residues. The germline V gene has CDR1 SGDLS and CDR2 YYNGEE. V dropped 0 bases and J dropped 0 bases, with 16 bases sitting between them. CDR3 amino acids: CASSVGQGNTLSYEQYF. The CDR3 DNA reads TGTGCCAGCAGCGTAGGGCAGGGGAACACACTCTCCTACGAGCAGTACTTC.

The V and J genes are TRBV7-9 and TRBJ1-1, with D possibly being TRBD1 (5 bases). The CDR3 spans 12 residues. Germline-derived CDR1 and CDR2 are SEHNR and FQNEAQ (reference sequence). Trimming took off 5 bases at V and 8 bases at J, with 12 bases between the two ends. CDR3 sequence reads: CASSPWAGEAFF. CDR3 DNA: TGTGCCAGCAGCCCCTGGGCAGGGGAAGCTTTCTTT.

This chain joins TRBV28 and TRBJ2-7; tentatively, D is TRBD2 (5 bases). V was pared by 9 bases and J by 3 bases, with 12 bases between. Germline CDR1 reads MDHEN; CDR2 reads SYDVKM. The CDR3 length is 12 residues. In DNA, the CDR3 is TGTGCCAGTCGGAGCCGGGACTACGAGCAGTACTTC. Amino acid sequence: CASRSRDYEQYF.

The V and J genes are TRBV6-5 and TRBJ2-1; weak D call: TRBD2 (6 bases). This CDR3 region has 15 residues. Between the trimmed V and J ends, which lost 2 bases and 0 bases, there was a span of 8 bases. Germline CDR1 is MNHEY and CDR2 is SVGAGI. The CDR3 protein is CASSYDGSSYNEQFF. The CDR3, as DNA: TGTGCCAGCAGTTACGACGGGAGCTCCTACAATGAGCAGTTCTTC.

V and J are TRBV5-6 and TRBJ1-2, with D unclear. Germline CDR1 SGHDT, CDR2 YYEEEE. This CDR3 is 15 amino acids long. Trimming left V 3 bases short and J 3 bases short, with 15 bases between. CDR3 sequence (DNA): TGTGCCAGCAGCTCGCTCTTCATTCTGCACTATGGCTACACCTTC. Translation gives CASSSLFILHYGYTF.

This chain joins TRBV7-9 and TRBJ1-3; D is uncertain. The V end lost 5 bases, the J end lost 8 bases, and 10 bases lay between the germline ends. Germline V gene sequence: CDR1 SEHNR, CDR2 FQNEAQ (reference sequence). The CDR3 runs to 12 residues. The CDR3 DNA sequence: TGTGCCAGCAGCAGAGCCTTAGACACCATATATTTT. This sequence encodes CASSRALDTIYF.

The chain couples TRBV7-2 to TRBJ2-7; D not certain. Germline assignment: CDR1 SGHTA and CDR2 FQGNSA. The CDR3 consists of 13 residues. The V gene lost 2 bases and the J gene lost 1 base, with 6 bases spanning the gap. The CDR3 protein is CASSLQQSYEQYF. The DNA for the CDR3 is TGTGCCAGCAGCTTACAACAGTCCTACGAGCAGTACTTC.

The chain couples TRBV4-3 to TRBJ1-1; TRBD1 aligns across 9 bases. CDR3 length: 15 residues. Germline trimming cut 1 base from V and 6 bases from J; bases unmatched to any gene: 6. Per the germline V gene, CDR1 is LGHNA and CDR2 is YSLEER. CDR3: CASSQAYRGLAEAFF. The CDR3, as DNA: TGCGCCAGCAGCCAAGCGTACAGGGGGCTCGCTGAAGCTTTCTTT.

The rearrangement joins TRBV9 to TRBJ1-1; the D gene is possibly TRBD1 (6 bases). The V gene's germline CDR1 is SGDLS and CDR2 YYNGEE. V shed 0 bases and J shed 5 bases, with 11 bases lying between them. The CDR3 has 14 amino acids. CDR3 coding DNA: TGTGCCAGCAGCGTAGGGGGGGCAGAGACTGAAGCTTTCTTT. Translation gives CASSVGGAETEAFF.

The chain links TRBV5-1 to TRBJ1-2; the match to TRBD1 covers 8 bases. Germline CDR1 and CDR2: SGHRS and YFSETQ. Unmatched junction bases numbered 3, after V lost 0 bases and J lost 5 bases. CDR3 size: 14 residues. CDR3 DNA: TGCGCCAGCAGCTTGGAGACAGGGGCGTATGGCTACACCTTC. Translated, it gives CASSLETGAYGYTF.

The V gene is TRBV6-6, the J gene TRBJ2-7, with D possibly TRBD1 on 5 matching bases. V was shortened by 2 bases and J by 2 bases, with 10 bases between the two germline ends. The CDR3 runs 14 residues. The germline V gene encodes CDR1 MNHNY and CDR2 SVGAGI (reference sequence). CDR3 loop: CASSYGQGTYEQYF. CDR3 nucleotides: TGTGCCAGCAGTTACGGGCAGGGTACCTACGAGCAGTACTTC.

V usage is TRBV7-9 and J usage is TRBJ2-5; perhaps TRBD1 as D (6 bases). The CDR3 totals 14 residues. The germline gives CDR1 SEHNR, CDR2 FQNEAQ (reference sequence). Trimming took 2 bases from V and 1 from J, leaving 8 bases between them. The CDR3: CASSLRRGQETQYF. CDR3 nucleotide sequence: TGTGCCAGCAGCTTACGCAGGGGCCAAGAGACCCAGTACTTC.

The CDR3 DNA sequence: TGTGCCAGCTCTCCGGACAGGGCAGTACATGGCTACACCTTC. It translates to CASSPDRAVHGYTF. The chain employs TRBV18 and TRBJ1-2, with 8 positions matching TRBD1. Germline CDR1 and CDR2: KGHSH and LQKENI. Unmatched junction bases numbered 9, after V lost 6 bases and J lost 6 bases. CDR3 length equals 14 residues.

The V gene is TRBV12-5, the J gene TRBJ1-5; unclear D gene. The CDR3 is 16 amino acids. Deletions cut 0 bases from V and 6 bases from J, with 15 bases between. CDR1 and CDR2 from the germline V gene are LGHNT and FRNRAP. The CDR3: CASGLVSGQLSQPQHF. In DNA form, the CDR3 reads TGTGCTAGTGGTTTGGTATCTGGGCAGCTCAGTCAGCCCCAGCATTTT. The full variable domain, completed using reference TRBV12-5 and TRBJ1-5, is DARVTQTPRHKVTEMGQEVTMRCQPILGHNTVFWYRQTMMQGLELLAYFRNRAPLDDSGMPKDRFSAEMPDATLATLKIQPSEPRDSAVYFCASGLVSGQLSQPQHFGDGTRLSIL.

This clone was counted a single time. The J gene is TRBJ2-1, the V gene TRBV5-1; 10 positions agree with TRBD1. The germline V gene encodes CDR1 SGHRS and CDR2 YFSETQ. With V trimmed by 1 base and J by 0 bases, 7 bases remained unmatched. The CDR3 sequence is 18 residues long. This CDR3 reads CASSLWGTGAISYNEQFF. The CDR3 DNA is TGCGCCAGCAGCTTGTGGGGGACAGGGGCCATCTCCTACAATGAGCAGTTCTTC. Looking up the rest from reference TRBV5-1 and TRBJ2-1 gives the full variable domain: KAGVTQTPRYLIKTRGQQVTLSCSPISGHRSVSWYQQTPGQGLQFLFEYFSETQRNKGNFPGRFSGRQFSNSRSEMNVSTLELGDSALYLCASSLWGTGAISYNEQFFGPGTRLTVL.

This clone was observed a few times. The V call is TRBV4-2, the J call TRBJ1-6; 7 bases fit TRBD1. The CDR3 length is 15 residues. V gave up 0 bases and J gave up 9 bases; unmatched junction bases: 5. The V gene's germline CDR1 is LGHNA and CDR2 YNFKEQ. DNA for the CDR3: TGTGCCAGCAGCCAAGATGCGGACAGGCGTTCACCCCTCCACTTT. It translates to CASSQDADRRSPLHF.

V gene TRBV6-6 combines with J gene TRBJ2-1, with D possibly being TRBD1 (6 bases). Germline V lookup: CDR1 MNHNY, CDR2 SVGAGI (reference sequence). Deletions cut 6 bases from V and 7 bases from J, with 22 bases between. The CDR3 spans 16 residues. The CDR3 coding sequence is TGTGCCAGCAGGTTACGTGGGACAACCGCAGGGAATGAGCAGTTCTTC. This encodes CASRLRGTTAGNEQFF.

This chain joins TRBV6-5 and TRBJ2-2, with D perhaps matching TRBD1 (5 bases). The CDR3 loop spans 14 amino acids. V gave up 2 bases and J gave up 7 bases, with 11 bases separating them. Germline V lookup: CDR1 MNHEY, CDR2 SVGAGI. CDR3 nucleotide sequence: TGTGCCAGCAGTTACGGGGCAGGGCACGGGGAGCTGTTTTTT. It codes for CASSYGAGHGELFF.